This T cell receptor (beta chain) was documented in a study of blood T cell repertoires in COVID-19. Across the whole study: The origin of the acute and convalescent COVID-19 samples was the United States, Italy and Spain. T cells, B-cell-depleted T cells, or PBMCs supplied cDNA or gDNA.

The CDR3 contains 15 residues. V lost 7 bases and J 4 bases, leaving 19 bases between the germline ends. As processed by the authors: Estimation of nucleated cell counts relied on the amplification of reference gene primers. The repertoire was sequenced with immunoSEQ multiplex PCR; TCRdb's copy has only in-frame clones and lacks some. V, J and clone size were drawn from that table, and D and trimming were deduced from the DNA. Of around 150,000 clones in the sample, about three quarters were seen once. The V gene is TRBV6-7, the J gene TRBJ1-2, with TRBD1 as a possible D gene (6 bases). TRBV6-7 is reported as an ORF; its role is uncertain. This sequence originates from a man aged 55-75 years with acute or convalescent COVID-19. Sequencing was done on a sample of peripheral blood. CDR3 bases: TGTGCCAGCAACCCCGGGAGGGGACACCCCTATGGCTACACCTTC. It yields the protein CASNPGRGHPYGYTF.